This T cell receptor (beta chain) was observed in a study of shared clonotypes between healthy human individuals. About the study: A donor's plate count was three for CD4 naive and three for CD4 memory; CD8 naive had two and CD8 memory one.

Here immunoSEQ multiplex PCR was the method, and the copy in TCRdb shows in-frame clones only, minus some. Of about 1.1 million clones in the sample, 70% to 80% are singletons; the top ten hold almost 0.9%. This clone has just a few counts. In the same sample, other DNA sequences code for this CDR3. Trimming cost V 0 bases and J 2 bases, with 5 bases left between them. The CDR3 is 13 amino acids. CDR1 SGHRS and CDR2 YFSETQ come from the germline V gene. This TCR came from a young man in good health. Some clones in this sample may be carry-over from other donors' samples. The sequenced sample was memory CD4+ T cells from PBMCs. Regarding subset: CD45RA-negative fraction. The V and J genes are TRBV5-1 and TRBJ1-1; D gene ambiguous. DNA of the CDR3: TGCGCCAGCAGCTTGGCCTCTAACACTGAAGCTTTCTTT. Its translation is CASSLASNTEAFF.